This T cell receptor beta chain came from a study of neoadjuvant anti-PD-1 for oral cavity cancer. Assay used: immunoSEQ multiplex PCR; TCRdb lists only in-frame clones, some missing. The table shows 72,000 or so clones, with approximately 87% occurring only once. Time point meaning: after neoadjuvant nivolumab, at surgical resection. The sequence was collected from a person between 40 and 80 years old with oral cavity squamous cell carcinoma. This specimen was PBMCs, taken after nivolumab (anti-PD-1) treatment.

In nucleotides, the CDR3 is TGTGCCAGCCGGGACAGGGGGATCTATACGCAGTATTTT. As protein: CASRDRGIYTQYF. V is TRBV2 and J is TRBJ2-3; TRBD1 matches at 11 bases. V was clipped by 8 bases and J by 7 bases; unmatched bases: 5. This CDR3 spans 13 amino acids. Germline V gene lookup returns CDR1 SNHLY and CDR2 FYNNEI.